These 15 T cell receptor beta chains came from one sample sequenced in a study of tumor-infiltrating lymphocytes in primary liver carcinoma. Co-extraction of both nucleic acids (RNA and DNA) used about 18-31 mg of unsorted bulk tissue. Using a constant-region primer together with ProtoScript II reverse transcriptase, TCR beta cDNA was made from about 500 ng of total RNA. Generation of the TCR beta libraries relied on three nested multiplex PCR rounds using slightly modified ARM-PCR. TRBV1-TRBV30 forward primers and a C-beta reverse primer were used in the first two PCR rounds, which each ran for about 11 cycles. TCRdb passed the multiplex PCR reads through MiXCR, listing each CDR3 protein once. The sample lists more than 85,000 distinct CDR3 sequences, about four fifths occurring once. Sequencing was done on a sample of liver tumor tissue from sampling region 3. Subset indicated: tumor region T3, left-lateral pole. The receptors were gathered from a man aged 40-50 years with primary liver carcinoma and hepatitis B virus infection.

The chain carries TRBV29-1 and TRBJ2-7; either TRBD1 or TRBD2 may supply D (5 bases each). Germline CDR1 SQVTM, CDR2 ANQGSEA. This CDR3 is built from 12 residues. The chain's CDR3 is CGAGDPKGEQYF. In DNA, the CDR3 is TGCGGCGCCGGGGACCCTAAGGGCGAGCAGTACTTC.

The V and J genes are TRBV4-3 and TRBJ1-6; 10 positions agree with TRBD1. Germline lookup yields CDR1 LGHNA and CDR2 YSLEER. The CDR3 runs to 16 residues. The CDR3 reads CTNNSWDRGRSSPLHF. In DNA form, the CDR3 reads TGCACCAACAACTCCTGGGACAGGGGAAGGAGTTCACCCCTCCACTTT.

The rearrangement joins TRBV11-2 to TRBJ2-7; 9 nucleotides align to TRBD2. Germline V CDR1 and CDR2: SGHAT, FQNNGV. The V and J ends lost 7 bases and 7 bases, in that order; junction bases with no gene match: 14. CDR3 length equals 15 residues. The CDR3 here is CASNSLAGASLEQYF. In DNA form, the CDR3 reads TGTGCCAGCAACTCGTTAGCGGGAGCGAGCCTGGAGCAGTACTTC.

This clonotype was observed a handful of times. Mismatch with germline at one junction end may stem from a read error. This rearrangement joins TRBV5-1 to TRBJ2-5; TRBD2 agrees at 9 bases. The length of the CDR3 is 15 residues. Germline values: CDR1 SGHRS, CDR2 YFSETQ. This CDR3 is CASIPDSGSQETQYF. Here the CDR3 DNA reads TGCGCCAGCATTCCGGATAGCGGGAGTCAAGAGACTCAGTACTTC. Variable domain in full (rest from reference TRBV5-1 and TRBJ2-5): KAGVTQTPRYLIKTRGQQVTLSCSPISGHRSVSWYQQTPGQGLQFLFEYFSETQRNKGNFPGRFSGRQFSNSRSEMNVSTLELGDSALYLCASIPDSGSQETQYFGPGTRLLVL.

Note on this clonotype: At one end the junction does not follow the germline gene, possibly because of a read error. The V and J genes are TRBV10-2 and TRBJ1-2; D may be TRBD1 (5 bases). From germline, CDR1 is WSHSY and CDR2 SAAADI. This CDR3 is 14 amino acids long. The CDR3 DNA follows: TGCGCCAGCAGTGAACAAGGGGCAAACTATGGCTACAGCTTC. Amino acid sequence: CASSEQGANYGYSF.

This clonotype turned up a few times. The junction and the germline gene differ at one end; a read error may be behind it. This chain uses TRBV6-2 or TRBV6-3 with TRBJ2-3; TRBD2 agrees at 8 bases. The germline V gene has CDR1 MNHEY and CDR2 SVGEGT. The CDR3 contains 13 residues. DNA for the CDR3: TGTGCCAGTTCCGATGGGACTAGAACCCCGCAGTTTTTT. Residues: CASSDGTRTPQFF.

This chain connects TRBV5-5 to TRBJ2-1; TRBD1 might be the D (5 bases). The CDR3 consists of 15 residues. Germline V gene sequence: CDR1 SGHKS, CDR2 YYEKEE (reference sequence). V was shortened by 6 bases and J by 3 bases, with 16 bases between the two germline ends. CDR3 residues: CASNPGHGNYNEQFF. The DNA for the CDR3 is TGTGCCAGCAACCCCGGACACGGAAACTACAATGAGCAGTTCTTC.

The chain employs TRBV12-3 or TRBV12-4 and TRBJ1-2, with D maybe TRBD1 (5 bases). V was cut by 4 bases and J by 11 bases, with 14 bases left in between. CDR3 length: 12 amino acids. For the CDR3, the DNA is TGTGCCAGCAGTTCGCAGGGTTCGGGTTACACCTTC. Translation gives CASSSQGSGYTF.

As to this clonotype: A junction boundary mismatches the germline segment, possibly from a read error. This rearrangement joins TRBV6-5 to TRBJ2-1; TRBD1 aligns across 7 bases. Germline lookup yields CDR1 MNHEY and CDR2 SVGAGI. The CDR3 sequence is 15 residues long. CDR3 in DNA: TGTGCCACCAGTTACGAGGGGGCAGCCTACAATGAGCAGTTCTTC. It specifies CATSYEGAAYNEQFF.

V is TRBV5-1 and J is TRBJ2-7, with D possibly matching TRBD2 (5 bases). Looked up from germline, CDR1 is SGHRS and CDR2 is YFSETQ. V lost 6 bases and J 4 bases, leaving 14 bases between the germline ends. CDR3 length equals 13 residues. In nucleotides, the CDR3 is TGCGCCAGCATAGAACCTACTAGTTACGAGCAGTACTTC. Translation gives CASIEPTSYEQYF.

Of note for this clonotype: One junction end does not reproduce the germline sequence, and a read error may be involved. The chain joins TRBV7-8 to TRBJ2-7; no clear D gene. Germline loops: CDR1 SGHVS, CDR2 FQNEAQ. The CDR3 has 11 residues. The CDR3 DNA reads TGTGCCAGGAGCTTATCCTACGATCAGTATTTC. It is translated as CARSLSYDQYF. Combining the CDR3 with reference TRBV7-8 and TRBJ2-7 gives the whole variable domain GAGVSQSPRYKVAKRGQDVALRCDPISGHVSLFWYQQALGQGPEFLTYFQNEAQLDKSGLPSDRFFAERPEGSVSTLKIQRTQQEDSAVYLCARSLSYDQYFGPGTRLTVT.

This rearrangement joins TRBV14 to TRBJ2-1; D unclear. V shed 10 bases and J shed 7 bases, with 26 bases lying between them. The CDR3 consists of 16 residues. Germline V gene lookup returns CDR1 SGHDN and CDR2 FVKESK. CDR3 amino acids: CANSAVVGWVKNEQFF. In nucleotides, the CDR3 is TGTGCCAACAGTGCCGTAGTGGGATGGGTAAAGAATGAGCAGTTCTTC.

Turning to this clonotype: The germline gene is not matched at one end of the junction; a read error may be the cause. The chain couples TRBV30 to TRBJ2-3; 9 bases map to TRBD2. There are 16 residues in the CDR3. Germline CDR1 is GTSNPN and CDR2 is SVGIG (reference sequence). DNA of the CDR3: TGTGCATGGAGTGTACTAAGCGGGAGGCACGCAGATACGCAGTATTTT. It codes for CAWSVLSGRHADTQYF.

This clonotype was observed a single time. The CDR3 does not close with the conserved phenylalanine or tryptophan, likely indicating a read error. Because the CDR3's place on the DNA is in doubt, the DNA is left out and the CDR3 is given as listed by TCRdb. The chain uses TRBV14 and TRBJ2-1; whether TRBD2, the table's D call, matches the DNA was not checked. Germline loops: CDR1 SGHDN, CDR2 FVKESK. Ends included, the CDR3 has 16 residues. CDR3 loop: CASRAVAGWVNNEPFL.

To note about this clonotype: One junction end disagrees with the germline gene, perhaps due to a read error. J is TRBJ2-5 and V is TRBV6-1; D tentatively fits TRBD1 or TRBD2 (5 bases each). This CDR3 comprises 15 residues. The germline gives CDR1 MNHNS, CDR2 SASEGT. Here the CDR3 reads CASSEAVRGQETQYF. CDR3 bases: TGTGCCAGCAGTGAAGCGGTGAGGGGCCAAGAGACCCAGTATTTC.